This TCR beta chain was retrieved from a study of PD-L1 blockade in urothelial cancer. On the study more broadly: T cell content in blood samples showed a median of around 140,000.

Profiling relied on immunoSEQ multiplex PCR, and the TCRdb table lists in-frame clones only, not all of them. The table shows over 75,000 clones, with approximately 81% occurring only once. Time point specified: pretreatment peripheral blood. The source of this sequence is a man in his fifties or sixties with urothelial cancer. Here the sequenced sample was PBMCs, taken around atezolizumab (anti-PD-L1) treatment.

The CDR3 loop is CASSSGGNEQFF. The CDR3 nucleotides read TGCGCCAGCAGTTCTGGGGGGAATGAGCAGTTCTTC. This chain uses TRBV10-1 with TRBJ2-1; TRBD2 might be the D (6 bases). This CDR3 region has 12 residues. Between the trimmed V and J ends, which lost 5 bases and 7 bases, there was a span of 9 bases. Looked up from germline, CDR1 is WNHNN and CDR2 is SYGVQD (reference sequence).